The subject of this entry is one T cell receptor beta chain. Its target is unknown. This sample is part of a study of early stage breast cancer tumors. The wider study: Of some 17 invasive breast tumors, about twelve were hormone receptor-positive, HER2-negative. The ER+/PR+/HER2- tumors included 7 or 8 ductal and a handful of lobular carcinomas.

The study's findings and limits: Comparing each tissue with blood distinguished tumor from normal in most of the 16 patients.

Assay used: immunoSEQ multiplex PCR; TCRdb lists only in-frame clones, some missing. The table has about 58,000 clones, more than 60% seen once. Sequenced material: blood. This clonotype originated in a person aged 25-39 years with breast cancer.

This CDR3 reads CASSGTGVPHEQYF. CDR3 nucleotides: TGTGCCAGCAGCGGGACAGGGGTCCCCCACGAGCAGTACTTC. The chain employs TRBV6-5 and TRBJ2-7; 10 nucleotides agree with TRBD1. The CDR3 extends over 14 amino acids. Germline V gene data show CDR1 as MNHEY and CDR2 as SVGAGI. Losses at the gene ends were 6 bases for V and 5 bases for J; bases not matched to a gene: 7.